The entry that follows covers one T cell receptor beta chain sequence. This record comes from a study of CD8 T cells in Susac syndrome. V was shortened by 0 bases and J by 5 bases, with 14 bases between the two germline ends. Germline CDR1 LNHNV, CDR2 YYDKDF (reference sequence). This CDR3 contains 15 residues. The RNA input was 0.5 to 1 ug, and it was reverse transcribed with random hexamers. Amplification of TCR beta CDR3 across 54 Vbeta and 13 Jbeta was performed with immunoSEQ multiplex PCR. TCRdb called the immunoSEQ multiplex PCR reads again in MiXCR, with one record for every CDR3 protein. The sample has 150,000 to 200,000 distinct CDR3 sequences, 90% to 95% seen once. Treatment-naive patients with stable or active relapsing-remitting disease served as multiple sclerosis controls. TEMRA cells were FACS-enriched, unlike CD8+ and CD4+ T cells, which were negatively isolated.

The receptor was derived from a human donor with multiple sclerosis. The sample consisted of CD4+ T cells from PBMCs. The chain combines TRBV15 with TRBJ2-7; either TRBD1 or TRBD2 may supply D (6 bases each). The CDR3 DNA sequence: TGTGCCACCAGCAGAGAACAGGGAGGTTACGACGAGCAGTACTTC. Protein product: CATSREQGGYDEQYF.